Below, 25 T cell receptor beta chains from the same sample are listed, as sequenced in a study of blood T cell repertoires in COVID-19 (dated by TCRdb to 2020 to 2022). Receptor libraries were prepared by the immunoSEQ multiplex PCR assay. TCRdb stores this immuneACCESS table with in-frame sequences only. Part of the clones is absent; in the studies checked, under half of the shortfall reflects unresolved V genes, and no reason is known for the rest. Within this sample are about 270,000 clones, with around 89% of them counted one time only. The top ten clonotypes cover approximately 3% of the sample. The sample taken for sequencing was PBMCs or T cells enriched from blood (not recorded which). These receptors were taken from a woman between 45 and 60 years old who had recovered from COVID-19.

The chain combines TRBV5-5 with TRBJ1-6, with 9 bases fitting TRBD1. CDR1 is SGHKS, CDR2 YYEKEE, per germline (reference sequence). Germline trimming cut 4 bases from V and 6 bases from J; bases unmatched to any gene: 5. CDR3 size: 15 residues. The CDR3 loop reads CASSPWTGVNSPLHF. The CDR3 DNA reads as TGTGCCAGCAGCCCCTGGACAGGGGTTAATTCACCCCTCCACTTT.

The chain combines TRBV4-3 with TRBJ2-3; D is perhaps TRBD2 (7 bases). V was shortened by 0 bases and J by 1 base, with 14 bases between the two germline ends. CDR3 size: 17 residues. Germline V gene lookup returns CDR1 LGHNA and CDR2 YSLEER. This CDR3 reads CASSQELGGRGTDTQYF. In nucleotides, the CDR3 is TGCGCCAGCAGCCAAGAGTTAGGGGGGAGGGGCACAGATACGCAGTATTTT.

The chain joins TRBV10-3 to TRBJ1-5, with 7 bases fitting TRBD1. The germline gives CDR1 ENHRY, CDR2 SYGVKD. With V trimmed by 0 bases and J by 4 bases, 6 bases remained unmatched. The CDR3 has 16 residues. The CDR3 reads CAISESNRGQNQPQHF. The CDR3, as DNA: TGTGCCATCAGTGAGTCGAACAGGGGTCAAAATCAGCCCCAGCATTTT.

V is TRBV7-2 and J is TRBJ2-1; D gene uncertain. Trimming pared 6 bases from V and 1 base from J, leaving 10 bases between. CDR1 SGHTA and CDR2 FQGNSA come from the germline V gene. This CDR3 has 14 amino acids. DNA of the CDR3: TGTGCCAGCAGTCCCTCTTATTCCTACAATGAGCAGTTCTTC. Protein: CASSPSYSYNEQFF.

Only one count was recorded for this clone. This chain joins TRBV28 and TRBJ2-1, with a possible D match to TRBD2 (5 bases). Germline CDR1 MDHEN, CDR2 SYDVKM. The germline V and J ends were trimmed by 5 bases and 4 bases, with 15 bases remaining between them. The CDR3 spans 15 residues. CDR3 nucleotide sequence: TGTGCCAGCAGTCCCCGGGGAAGAAAATACAATGAGCAGTTCTTC. It yields the protein CASSPRGRKYNEQFF.

This clone has a handful of counts. V usage is TRBV9 and J usage is TRBJ2-1; TRBD2 matches at 14 bases. V shed 4 bases and J 6 bases; nucleotides not matched to a gene: 6. The CDR3 covers 16 residues. Per germline, CDR1 SGDLS and CDR2 YYNGEE. The DNA for the CDR3 is TGTGCCAGCAGCCCGACTAGCGGGAGGGCCTTCAATGAGCAGTTCTTC. Its protein product is CASSPTSGRAFNEQFF.

The V and J genes are TRBV11-2 and TRBJ2-4; TRBD1 matches at 9 bases. Germline loops: CDR1 SGHAT, CDR2 FQNNGV. The CDR3 is made up of 14 amino acids. J lost 9 bases, V lost 5 bases, and 8 bases had no gene match. The CDR3 is CASSPGQGVGIQYF. CDR3 DNA sequence: TGTGCCAGCAGCCCGGGACAGGGAGTGGGCATTCAGTACTTC.

This chain joins TRBV7-3 and TRBJ1-1, with no clear D. The germline V gene has CDR1 SGHTA and CDR2 FQGTGA. CDR3 size: 13 residues. V was clipped by 7 bases and J by 1 base, with 10 bases between them. CDR3 protein: CASNIRGNTEAFF. The CDR3 nucleotides read TGTGCCAGCAACATCCGGGGGAACACTGAAGCTTTCTTT.

The V gene is TRBV18, the J gene TRBJ2-5; 9 positions agree with TRBD1. This CDR3 contains 14 residues. Germline values: CDR1 KGHSH, CDR2 LQKENI. J lost 3 bases, V lost 3 bases, and 2 bases had no gene match. This CDR3 is CASSPDRGEETQYF. In DNA form, the CDR3 reads TGTGCCAGCTCACCCGACAGGGGGGAAGAGACCCAGTACTTC.

The rearrangement joins TRBV19 to TRBJ1-5; TRBD1 matches 12 bases. Germline-derived CDR1 and CDR2 are LNHDA and SQIVND (reference sequence). This CDR3 is 18 amino acids long. Unmatched junction bases numbered 10, after V lost 3 bases and J lost 4 bases. CDR3 sequence: CASSIEGQGAILNQPQHF. Written as DNA, the CDR3 is TGTGCCAGTAGTATTGAGGGACAGGGGGCGATTCTAAATCAGCCCCAGCATTTT.

This clone was observed a few times. The gene calls are TRBV27 and TRBJ2-1; D is perhaps TRBD2 (6 bases). CDR1 is MNHEY, CDR2 SMNVEV, per germline (reference sequence). The V end was cut by 8 bases, the J end by 0 bases, with 14 bases between. The CDR3 is 15 residues long. CDR3 amino acids: CASFSWDSSYNEQFF. CDR3 nucleotides: TGTGCCAGCTTCTCCTGGGACTCCTCCTACAATGAGCAGTTCTTC.

V and J are TRBV7-2 and TRBJ1-4, with 9 bases aligning to TRBD1. V shed 5 bases, J shed 7 bases, and the junction held 8 bases outside the gene matches. The germline V gene has CDR1 SGHTA and CDR2 FQGNSA. This CDR3 has 15 amino acids. The CDR3: CASSPTGGAFEKLFF. The CDR3 nucleotides read TGTGCCAGCAGCCCAACAGGGGGCGCGTTTGAAAAACTGTTTTTT.

The chain uses TRBV5-5 and TRBJ1-1; possible D gene TRBD1, 6 bases. There are 15 residues in the CDR3. Trimming removed 2 bases at V and 3 bases at J, with 14 bases between. CDR1 is SGHKS, CDR2 YYEKEE, per germline (reference sequence). CDR3 sequence: CASSFSGGGDTEAFF. The CDR3, as DNA: TGTGCCAGCAGCTTCAGTGGAGGGGGGGACACTGAAGCTTTCTTT.

The chain carries TRBV7-2 and TRBJ1-2; 10 bases are shared with TRBD1. In germline, CDR1 is SGHTA, CDR2 FQGNSA. There are 15 residues in the CDR3. Losses at the gene ends were 5 bases for V and 6 bases for J; bases not matched to a gene: 9. The CDR3 region has the DNA TGTGCCAGCAGCGCATATGGGACAGGGGTCGATGGCTACACCTTC. Translating it yields CASSAYGTGVDGYTF.

This chain connects TRBV7-2 to TRBJ1-5; 8 positions agree with TRBD1. The germline V gene has CDR1 SGHTA and CDR2 FQGNSA. This CDR3 has 16 residues. Germline trimming cut 5 bases from V and 7 bases from J; bases unmatched to any gene: 13. The chain's CDR3 is CASSPRGVTGDQPQHF. In DNA, the CDR3 is TGTGCCAGCAGCCCAAGAGGGGTGACAGGGGACCAGCCCCAGCATTTT.

As regards this clone: This sample includes further DNA sequences coding for the same CDR3. The chain carries TRBV18 and TRBJ1-5, with TRBD1 matching over 7 bases. The CDR3 spans 14 residues. The J segment lost 2 bases and the V segment lost 3 bases, leaving 1 base of the junction unmatched. Germline CDR1 is KGHSH and CDR2 is LQKENI. CDR3 DNA: TGTGCCAGCTCACCCGGACAGGGCAATCAGCCCCAGCATTTT. Translation gives CASSPGQGNQPQHF. The entire variable domain, with the rest obtained from reference TRBV18 and TRBJ1-5, is as follows: NAGVMQNPRHLVRRRGQEARLRCSPMKGHSHVYWYRQLPEEGLKFMVYLQKENIIDESGMPKERFSAEFPKEGPSILRIQQVVRGDSAAYFCASSPGQGNQPQHFGDGTRLSIL.

This rearrangement joins TRBV4-2 to TRBJ2-7, with D possibly matching TRBD2 (6 bases). The CDR3 consists of 16 residues. Germline loops: CDR1 LGHNA, CDR2 YNFKEQ. V lost 3 bases to trimming and J lost 2 bases, with 17 bases between them. The CDR3 nucleotides are TGTGCCAGCAGCCAGGGGGGTTTAGTTCGCCCCTACGAGCAGTACTTC. Encoded protein: CASSQGGLVRPYEQYF.

This sequence joins TRBV24-1 and TRBJ1-2; 8 positions agree with TRBD1. The CDR3 length is 14 residues. Germline CDR1 reads KGHDR; CDR2 reads SFDVKD. With V trimmed by 6 bases and J by 8 bases, 10 bases remained unmatched. This CDR3 is CATSSGRGLEGYTF. In nucleotides, the CDR3 is TGTGCCACCAGTTCGGGCAGGGGGCTTGAGGGCTACACCTTC.

The rearrangement joins TRBV5-1 to TRBJ2-7; D is undetermined. V lost 4 bases and J 4 bases, leaving 15 bases between the germline ends. Germline V CDR1 and CDR2: SGHRS, YFSETQ. The CDR3 is made up of 14 amino acids. The CDR3, as DNA: TGCGCCAGCAGCGTAACAGCCGCTCATTACGAGCAGTACTTC. It translates to CASSVTAAHYEQYF.

The chain links TRBV18 to TRBJ2-7, with 9 nucleotides matching TRBD2. Germline trimming cut 4 bases from V and 1 base from J; bases unmatched to any gene: 8. The CDR3 extends over 16 amino acids. CDR1 and CDR2 (germline): KGHSH, LQKENI. The CDR3 region has the DNA TGTGCCAGCTCACTTCATCTAGCGGGATCTTCCTACGAGCAGTACTTC. It specifies CASSLHLAGSSYEQYF.

V is TRBV6-5 and J is TRBJ2-7, with 10 bases identical to TRBD1. The junction had 1 base not matched to a gene; V was cut back by 6 bases and J by 5 bases. The length of the CDR3 is 12 residues. Germline CDR1 is MNHEY and CDR2 is SVGAGI. The CDR3 DNA reads as TGTGCCAGCAGGACAGGGGGCCACGAGCAGTACTTC. It encodes CASRTGGHEQYF.

V usage is TRBV3-1 (or the pseudogene TRBV3-2) and J usage is TRBJ1-2, with D perhaps TRBD1 (6 bases). Trimming took 1 base from V and 2 from J, leaving 11 bases between them. Germline V gives CDR1 LGHDT, CDR2 YNNKEL (reference sequence). The length of the CDR3 is 15 residues. The CDR3 here is CASSQVAGANYGYTF. CDR3 DNA sequence: TGTGCCAGCAGCCAAGTAGCAGGGGCGAACTATGGCTACACCTTC.

The chain joins TRBV5-1 to TRBJ1-6, with TRBD1 matching over 9 bases. The CDR3 is 14 residues long. Per the germline V gene, CDR1 is SGHRS and CDR2 is YFSETQ. V lost 4 bases, J lost 7 bases, and 3 bases stayed unmatched. In DNA form, the CDR3 reads TGCGCCAGCAGCCAGGACAGGGGAAATTCACCCCTCCACTTT. Translated, it gives CASSQDRGNSPLHF.

This chain connects TRBV18 to TRBJ2-1, with D possibly matching TRBD2 (7 bases). This CDR3 is built from 13 residues. Germline CDR1 KGHSH, CDR2 LQKENI. Trimming removed 6 bases at V and 10 bases at J, with 16 bases between. This CDR3 is CASSDAGAGEQFF. The DNA for the CDR3 is TGTGCCAGCTCCGACGCGGGGGCGGGGGAGCAGTTCTTC.

This chain links TRBV4-3 with TRBJ2-3, with TRBD2 identical over 9 bases. In germline, CDR1 is LGHNA, CDR2 YSLEER. The CDR3 totals 19 residues. V shed 0 bases, J shed 4 bases, and the junction held 14 bases outside the gene matches. In nucleotides, the CDR3 is TGCGCCAGCAGCCAAGATTGGTTTGGAGGTAGCGGGAGCTCAGATACGCAGTATTTT. It is translated as CASSQDWFGGSGSSDTQYF.